This T cell receptor (beta chain) is drawn from a study of graft-versus-host responses after intestinal transplantation. V lost 6 bases, J lost 1 base, and 10 bases lay in between. Germline V lookup: CDR1 MDHEN, CDR2 SYDVKM. The length of the CDR3 is 13 residues. Assay used: immunoSEQ multiplex PCR; TCRdb lists only in-frame clones, some missing. The top ten hold 1.4% of the sample, which has 99,000 or so clones, roughly 88% seen once. The receptor was isolated from a human patient who received an intestinal transplant, so some T cells may come from the graft donor. The rearrangement joins TRBV28 to TRBJ2-7; D tentatively fits TRBD1 or TRBD2 (5 bases each). Sequencing was performed on PBMCs, taken 255 days after intestinal transplant. CDR3 in amino acids: CASSGEGSYEQYF. CDR3 coding DNA: TGTGCCAGCAGCGGTGAGGGGTCCTACGAGCAGTACTTC.